The 32 T cell receptor beta chains given below trace back to one sample, sequenced in a study of control samples from healthy donors and cancer patients. Produced via immunoSEQ multiplex PCR; TCRdb's table is partial and in-frame only. This table has 70,000 to 75,000 clones, roughly 90% appearing once. Source material: blood. These receptors all stem from a woman aged 50 to 60 in good health.

The chain couples TRBV18 to TRBJ1-2; no clear D. Per germline, CDR1 KGHSH and CDR2 LQKENI. The CDR3 runs to 14 residues. Trimming removed 6 bases from V and 3 bases from J, with 14 bases in between. CDR3 amino acids: CASSRDRGDYGYTF. The CDR3 DNA is TGTGCCAGCTCGCGAGATCGGGGAGACTATGGCTACACCTTC.

V gene TRBV9 combines with J gene TRBJ1-1; a weak D match, TRBD1 (6 bases). The CDR3 runs 16 residues. Per the germline V gene, CDR1 is SGDLS and CDR2 is YYNGEE. Between the trimmed V and J ends, which lost 0 bases and 4 bases, there was a span of 16 bases. The CDR3 region has the DNA TGTGCCAGCAGCGTAGGTTCGGGGGCGGCGGGCACTGAAGCTTTCTTT. It translates to CASSVGSGAAGTEAFF.

The rearrangement joins TRBV30 to TRBJ2-3; D unresolved. Germline loops: CDR1 GTSNPN, CDR2 SVGIG (reference sequence). Deletions cut 2 bases from V and 2 bases from J, with 11 bases between. The CDR3 length is 14 residues. CDR3 nucleotides: TGTGCCTGGAGTCGAAGCGTTTACACAGATACGCAGTATTTT. Translation gives CAWSRSVYTDTQYF.

The rearrangement joins TRBV7-9 to TRBJ2-4; D uncertain. Trimming removed 5 bases at V and 0 bases at J, with 14 bases between. CDR1 is SEHNR, CDR2 FQNEAQ, per germline (reference sequence). This CDR3 has 16 amino acids. The DNA of the CDR3 is TGTGCCAGCAGCCTAACCGGAGTAACAGCCAAAAACATTCAGTACTTC. It yields the protein CASSLTGVTAKNIQYF. Looking up the rest from reference TRBV7-9 and TRBJ2-4 gives the full variable domain: DTGVSQNPRHKITKRGQNVTFRCDPISEHNRLYWYRQTLGQGPEFLTYFQNEAQLEKSRLLSDRFSAERPKGSFSTLEIQRTEQGDSAMYLCASSLTGVTAKNIQYFGAGTRLSVL.

The chain combines TRBV14 with TRBJ2-4; D gene unclear. Germline V gives CDR1 SGHDN, CDR2 FVKESK. There are 15 residues in the CDR3. V was pared by 5 bases and J by 0 bases, with 11 bases between. The CDR3 DNA is TGTGCCAGCAGCTTTGGACGCTTAGCCAAAAACATTCAGTACTTC. This translates into CASSFGRLAKNIQYF.

The chain links TRBV14 to TRBJ2-7; unclear D gene. The CDR3 has 13 amino acids. Germline V gives CDR1 SGHDN, CDR2 FVKESK. Trimming pared 0 bases from V and 6 bases from J, leaving 9 bases between. CDR3 nucleotide sequence: TGTGCCAGCAGCCAAGATCTAAGTGGCGAGCAGTACTTC. It is translated as CASSQDLSGEQYF.

The sample holds one count of this clone. CDR3 nucleotides: TGTGCCAGCAGCTCGGGACAGGGGAGATCACCCCTCCACTTT. It codes for CASSSGQGRSPLHF. This chain connects TRBV5-4 to TRBJ1-6; 10 bases fit TRBD1. There are 14 residues in the CDR3. Germline assignment: CDR1 SGHNT and CDR2 YYREEE (reference sequence). V shed 3 bases and J 10 bases; nucleotides not matched to a gene: 4.

The chain is built from TRBV5-1 and TRBJ1-1; 8 nucleotides agree with TRBD1. In germline, CDR1 is SGHRS, CDR2 YFSETQ. V shed 1 base and J 5 bases; nucleotides not matched to a gene: 4. The CDR3 has 14 amino acids. This CDR3 reads CASSLQGARTEAFF. CDR3 bases: TGCGCCAGCAGCTTGCAGGGGGCTAGGACTGAAGCTTTCTTT.

The chain uses TRBV6-1 and TRBJ2-1, with 14 bases matching TRBD2. The J segment lost 7 bases and the V segment lost 3 bases, leaving 8 bases of the junction unmatched. The CDR3 consists of 17 residues. Germline CDR1 is MNHNS and CDR2 is SASEGT. In DNA form, the CDR3 reads TGTGCCAGCAGTGATATGACTAGCGGGAGGGCCGGAAATGAGCAGTTCTTC. This codes for CASSDMTSGRAGNEQFF.

The V gene is TRBV4-2, the J gene TRBJ1-2, with D hard to call. This CDR3 comprises 13 residues. Per the germline V gene, CDR1 is LGHNA and CDR2 is YNFKEQ. The V and J ends lost 0 bases and 8 bases respectively, with 10 bases between them. Here the CDR3 reads CASSQDLRRGYTF. The CDR3 DNA sequence: TGTGCCAGCAGCCAAGATCTCCGAAGAGGCTACACCTTC.

Written as DNA, the CDR3 is TGTGCCAGCAAAAGAGCGGGAGACTCTGGAGCCCAGTACTTC. Encoded protein: CASKRAGDSGAQYF. The chain is built from TRBV3-1 (or the pseudogene TRBV3-2) and TRBJ2-5; the match to TRBD2 covers 8 bases. The length of the CDR3 is 14 residues. The V gene's germline CDR1 is LGHDT and CDR2 YNNKEL (reference sequence). V gave up 7 bases and J gave up 9 bases; unmatched junction bases: 13.

The V gene is TRBV9, the J gene TRBJ2-1, with D unresolved. Germline V gene sequence: CDR1 SGDLS, CDR2 YYNGEE. The germline V and J ends were trimmed by 4 bases and 5 bases, with 7 bases remaining between them. The CDR3 totals 12 residues. The CDR3 is CASSWENNEQFF. The CDR3 region has the DNA TGTGCCAGCAGCTGGGAAAACAATGAGCAGTTCTTC.

The CDR3 protein is CATSDYPQNEQFF. The CDR3 DNA reads TGTGCCACCAGTGATTATCCTCAGAATGAGCAGTTCTTC. V gene TRBV24-1 combines with J gene TRBJ2-1; D remains unclear. Per the germline V gene, CDR1 is KGHDR and CDR2 is SFDVKD. The CDR3 extends over 13 amino acids. V dropped 2 bases and J dropped 7 bases, with 8 bases sitting between them.

This clone was seen once. V is TRBV9 and J is TRBJ2-1; no clear D. The CDR3 spans 11 residues. The V and J ends lost 3 bases and 8 bases respectively, with 6 bases between them. CDR1 is SGDLS, CDR2 YYNGEE, per germline. The CDR3 sequence is CASSALDEQFF. The CDR3 bases are TGTGCCAGCAGCGCCCTAGATGAGCAGTTCTTC.

The chain has TRBV18 and TRBJ2-2; possibly TRBD1 or TRBD2 for D (5 bases each). Looked up from germline, CDR1 is KGHSH and CDR2 is LQKENI. V lost 4 bases to trimming and J lost 5 bases, with 14 bases between them. The CDR3 extends over 15 amino acids. The CDR3 sequence: CASSLTGRRTGELFF. The CDR3 region has the DNA TGTGCCAGCTCACTTACAGGCCGGAGGACCGGGGAGCTGTTTTTT.

The V gene is TRBV30, the J gene TRBJ1-1; no clear D gene. CDR1 and CDR2 (germline): GTSNPN, SVGIG (reference sequence). Trimming left V 4 bases short and J 0 bases short, with 12 bases between. The CDR3 spans 14 residues. CDR3 amino acids: CAWTVVFVNTEAFF. The CDR3 bases are TGTGCCTGGACCGTCGTTTTTGTGAACACTGAAGCTTTCTTT.

This chain links TRBV5-6 with TRBJ1-2, with D unclear. In germline, CDR1 is SGHDT, CDR2 YYEEEE. Trimming shortened V by 0 bases and J by 5 bases, and 17 bases separated the two germline ends. The CDR3 spans 16 residues. CDR3 residues: CASSLAGVQPTYGYTF. DNA of the CDR3: TGTGCCAGCAGCTTGGCCGGGGTACAGCCAACTTATGGCTACACCTTC.

This chain joins TRBV6-5 and TRBJ2-1, with a weak D call TRBD2 (6 bases). This CDR3 is built from 14 residues. Germline CDR1 is MNHEY and CDR2 is SVGAGI. V shed 6 bases and J shed 5 bases, with 14 bases lying between them. The CDR3 region is CASRRWRGDNEQFF. CDR3 nucleotides: TGTGCCAGCAGACGGTGGCGGGGCGACAATGAGCAGTTCTTC.

The gene calls are TRBV12-5 and TRBJ1-1, with a tentative D call TRBD1 (6 bases). Per germline, CDR1 LGHNT and CDR2 FRNRAP. The V and J ends lost 3 bases and 0 bases respectively, with 14 bases between them. This CDR3 is 16 amino acids long. CDR3 sequence: CASGLGGESVNTEAFF. CDR3 DNA: TGTGCTAGTGGTTTAGGGGGGGAGAGTGTGAACACTGAAGCTTTCTTT.

This sequence joins TRBV2 and TRBJ1-1; 7 positions agree with TRBD1. V lost 0 bases and J lost 10; bases outside the gene matches: 8. Germline-derived CDR1 and CDR2 are SNHLY and FYNNEI. This CDR3 has 14 amino acids. CDR3 region: CASSEALGGRAAFF. In DNA form, the CDR3 reads TGTGCCAGCAGTGAAGCCTTAGGGGGCAGGGCAGCTTTCTTT.

The V gene is TRBV12-3 or TRBV12-4, the J gene TRBJ2-5; D remains unclear. V was pared by 6 bases and J by 5 bases, with 7 bases between. The CDR3 spans 11 residues. CDR3 sequence reads: CASSYGETQYF. In DNA, the CDR3 is TGTGCCAGCAGCTACGGGGAGACCCAGTACTTC.

The chain employs TRBV9 and TRBJ2-7, with a possible D match to TRBD2 (6 bases). V was pared by 3 bases and J by 5 bases, with 15 bases between. Germline V gene sequence: CDR1 SGDLS, CDR2 YYNGEE. CDR3 length equals 14 residues. The CDR3 protein is CASSARMGGHEQYF. DNA of the CDR3: TGTGCCAGCAGCGCCCGCATGGGAGGTCACGAGCAGTACTTC.

The chain carries TRBV25-1 and TRBJ1-4; D is perhaps TRBD1 (6 bases). V lost 3 bases and J lost 8, with 19 bases in between. The CDR3 consists of 16 residues. CDR1 is MGHDK, CDR2 SYGVNS, per germline. DNA of the CDR3: TGTGCCAGCAGTGAGTCCAGGGGATTTCGTCACGAAAAACTGTTTTTT. Translating gives CASSESRGFRHEKLFF.

This clone was seen just once. V usage is TRBV6-1 and J usage is TRBJ1-3, with a tentative D call TRBD1 (6 bases). Trimming cost V 7 bases and J 0 bases, with 10 bases left between them. CDR1 MNHNS and CDR2 SASEGT come from the germline V gene. The CDR3 covers 14 residues. In nucleotides, the CDR3 is TGTGCCAGCAACCCACAGGGCTCTGGAAACACCATATATTTT. Encoded protein: CASNPQGSGNTIYF.

This chain joins TRBV5-6 and TRBJ2-7, with D unclear. This CDR3 is built from 12 residues. CDR1 and CDR2 from the germline V gene are SGHDT and YYEEEE. The V end lost 4 bases, the J end lost 6 bases, and 11 bases lay between the germline ends. The CDR3: CASSALRAEQYF. As DNA, the CDR3 is TGTGCCAGCAGCGCCCTTAGAGCCGAGCAGTACTTC.

CDR3 coding DNA: TGTGCCAGCAACCCGGCCCAAGGACATCGCTATGGCTACACCTTC. Its protein product is CASNPAQGHRYGYTF. The rearrangement links TRBV6-5 to TRBJ1-2; D perhaps matches TRBD1 (5 bases). CDR1 and CDR2 (germline): MNHEY, SVGAGI. Trimming took off 7 bases at V and 4 bases at J, with 19 bases between the two ends. The CDR3 sequence is 15 residues long.

CDR3 protein: CASSPGRANEKLFF. The DNA of the CDR3 is TGTGCCAGTAGCCCGGGCAGGGCTAATGAAAAACTGTTTTTT. The chain joins TRBV19 to TRBJ1-4; D might be TRBD1 (5 bases). Germline V gives CDR1 LNHDA, CDR2 SQIVND (reference sequence). This CDR3 is 14 amino acids long. The V and J ends lost 6 bases and 3 bases respectively, with 11 bases between them. Full variable domain (outside the CDR3, taken from reference TRBV19 and TRBJ1-4): DGGITQSPKYLFRKEGQNVTLSCEQNLNHDAMYWYRQDPGQGLRLIYYSQIVNDFQKGDIAEGYSVSREKKESFPLTVTSAQKNPTAFYLCASSPGRANEKLFFGSGTQLSVL.

The rearrangement joins TRBV2 to TRBJ1-3, with TRBD1 matching 7 bases. The CDR3 length is 13 residues. J lost 7 bases, V lost 5 bases, and 5 bases had no gene match. Germline lookup yields CDR1 SNHLY and CDR2 FYNNEI. The CDR3 sequence: CASSQDRRNTIYF. The CDR3 region has the DNA TGTGCCAGCAGTCAGGACAGGAGGAACACCATATATTTT.

Only one count was recorded for this clone. The same CDR3 is also encoded by other DNA sequences in this sample. V and J are TRBV3-1 (or the pseudogene TRBV3-2) and TRBJ2-5; a weak D match, TRBD2 (7 bases). The CDR3 totals 18 residues. Germline CDR1 and CDR2: LGHDT and YNNKEL (reference sequence). Trimming took 2 bases from V and 6 from J, leaving 25 bases between them. DNA of the CDR3: TGTGCCAGCAGCCAAAGAGGGGGGGCGGGGCTGATGTCGAAGACCCAGTACTTC. Translated: CASSQRGGAGLMSKTQYF.

This chain uses TRBV29-1 with TRBJ2-3; D not resolved. Trimming removed 7 bases from V and 0 bases from J, with 8 bases in between. Looked up from germline, CDR1 is SQVTM and CDR2 is ANQGSEA. The CDR3 covers 12 residues. CDR3 nucleotide sequence: TGCAGCGAGAAGATGAGCACAGATACGCAGTATTTT. Residues: CSEKMSTDTQYF.

The gene calls are TRBV7-3 and TRBJ1-1; D might be TRBD1 (5 bases). Germline V gives CDR1 SGHTA, CDR2 FQGTGA. V shed 0 bases and J shed 0 bases, with 8 bases lying between them. The CDR3 is made up of 15 amino acids. DNA of the CDR3: TGTGCCAGCAGCTTAACAGGGGAGGTGAACACTGAAGCTTTCTTT. It is translated as CASSLTGEVNTEAFF.

The rearrangement joins TRBV3-1 (or the pseudogene TRBV3-2) to TRBJ2-7, with 13 nucleotides matching TRBD2. V gave up 8 bases and J gave up 2 bases; unmatched junction bases: 0. Germline CDR1 is LGHDT and CDR2 is YNNKEL (reference sequence). The CDR3 runs 13 residues. Here the CDR3 reads CASGLAGAYEQYF. The CDR3 nucleotides are TGTGCCAGCGGACTAGCGGGGGCCTACGAGCAGTACTTC.